This record covers a single T cell receptor (beta chain). Its cognate antigen is unknown. From germline, CDR1 is SEHNR and CDR2 FQNEAQ (reference sequence). V trimming: 1 base; J trimming: 0 bases; junction bases outside the gene matches: 10. The CDR3 totals 19 residues. Using immunoSEQ multiplex PCR, the repertoire was profiled, and TCRdb retains in-frame clones only, with some absent. The sample yields 25,000 to 30,000 clones, 65% to 80% seen once. The source of the sample is a study of vaccination effects on CD4 cells after COVID-19. Antigen-specific CD4+ T cell clonotypes were called by their expansion after viral peptide-pool culture in ViraFEST. Cultured cells yielded isolated CD4+ T cells after approximately nine days. Each participant received a vaccine that was either BNT162b2 or mRNA-1273, given as two doses.

The rearrangement joins TRBV7-9 to TRBJ2-1; 9 bases line up with TRBD2. Sequenced material: CD4+ T cells from PBMCs cultured with HCoV-NL63 spike peptides, taken after COVID-19 vaccination. The clonotype comes from a human donor who received a COVID-19 vaccine. CDR3 in amino acids: CASSLGRMVRGGSYNEQFF. The CDR3 nucleotides read TGTGCCAGCAGCTTAGGGCGAATGGTGCGGGGGGGCTCCTACAATGAGCAGTTCTTC. The full variable domain, rest sourced from reference TRBV7-9 and TRBJ2-1, is DTGVSQNPRHKITKRGQNVTFRCDPISEHNRLYWYRQTLGQGPEFLTYFQNEAQLEKSRLLSDRFSAERPKGSFSTLEIQRTEQGDSAMYLCASSLGRMVRGGSYNEQFFGPGTRLTVL.